The sequence of this T cell receptor beta chain was determined in a study of CD8 T cells in Susac syndrome. Trimming removed 1 base from V and 1 base from J, with 8 bases in between. The germline CDR1 and CDR2 sequences are LGHNA and YNFKEQ. The CDR3 is made up of 16 amino acids. Sequencing of TCR beta was carried out in blood CD8+ and CD4+ T cells. FACS was used to enrich TEMRA cells, whereas the CD8+ and CD4+ T cells were obtained by negative isolation. Random hexamers were used to reverse transcribe the RNA input (about 0.5 to 1 ug). An immunoSEQ multiplex PCR generated amplified TCR beta CDR3 products spanning 54 Vbeta and 13 Jbeta. In TCRdb, the immunoSEQ multiplex PCR reads were re-called with MiXCR into one record per CDR3 protein. This sample has about 120,000 distinct CDR3 sequences, with 94% found just once.

V gene TRBV4-2 combines with J gene TRBJ2-6; D is uncertain. Specimen: CD4+ T cells from PBMCs. The source is a human donor in good health. CDR3 loop: CASSQGLPSGANVLTF. The CDR3 DNA is TGTGCCAGCAGCCAAGGCTTGCCTTCTGGGGCCAACGTCCTGACTTTC.